Included here is one TCR beta chain sequence, with context. The data were obtained in a study of blood T cell repertoires in COVID-19. Study overall: In each case, the material was cDNA or gDNA derived from T cells, B-cell-depleted T cells, or PBMCs.

Produced via immunoSEQ multiplex PCR; TCRdb's table is partial and in-frame only. The sample lists under 300,000 clones, approximately 79% occurring once. Germline V gene sequence: CDR1 LNHDA, CDR2 SQIVND (reference sequence). Losses at the gene ends were 6 bases for V and 5 bases for J; bases not matched to a gene: 7. There are 15 residues in the CDR3. The sequenced material came from peripheral blood. This clonotype was sampled from a woman between 40 and 55 years old with active or convalescent COVID-19. The chain has TRBV19 and TRBJ1-6; TRBD1 agrees at 7 bases. Written as DNA, the CDR3 is TGTGCCAGTAGGATCACAGGGGTTGATAATTCACCCCTCCACTTT. Amino acid sequence: CASRITGVDNSPLHF.